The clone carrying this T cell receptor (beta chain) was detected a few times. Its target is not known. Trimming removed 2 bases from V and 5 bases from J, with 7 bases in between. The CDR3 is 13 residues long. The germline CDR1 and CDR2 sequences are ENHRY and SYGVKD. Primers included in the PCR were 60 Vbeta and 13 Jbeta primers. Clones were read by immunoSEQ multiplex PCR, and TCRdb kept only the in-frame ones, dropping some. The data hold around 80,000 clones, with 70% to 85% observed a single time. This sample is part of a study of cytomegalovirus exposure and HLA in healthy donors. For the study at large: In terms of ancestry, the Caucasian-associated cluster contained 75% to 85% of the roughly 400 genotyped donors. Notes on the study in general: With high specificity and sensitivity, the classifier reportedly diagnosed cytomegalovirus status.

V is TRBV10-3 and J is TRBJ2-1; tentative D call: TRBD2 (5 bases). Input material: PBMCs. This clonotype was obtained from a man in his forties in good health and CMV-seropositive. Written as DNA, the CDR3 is TGTGCCATCAGTGAGGTCGGGAACAATGAGCAGTTCTTC. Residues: CAISEVGNNEQFF.